This entry lists 27 T cell receptor beta chains sequenced from one sample in a study of T cell clones after liver transplantation. Sequencing was performed with immunoSEQ multiplex PCR; in TCRdb, only in-frame clones are kept and a portion is missing. Here the sample spans 68,000 or so clones, roughly 80% being singletons. The sample consisted of CD4+ T cells from blood, taken before liver transplant. The receptors were sampled from a human donor who received a liver transplant.

The gene calls are TRBV6-1 and TRBJ1-2; 7 bases fit TRBD1. The CDR3 totals 15 residues. Germline trimming cut 5 bases from V and 0 bases from J; bases unmatched to any gene: 6. Germline CDR1 reads MNHNS; CDR2 reads SASEGT. CDR3 in amino acids: CASSFDRASNYGYTF. The CDR3 region has the DNA TGTGCCAGCAGTTTCGACAGGGCATCTAACTATGGCTACACCTTC.

The rearrangement joins TRBV5-1 to TRBJ2-1; D is possibly TRBD2 (5 bases). This CDR3 contains 14 residues. Trimming shortened V by 2 bases and J by 8 bases, and 14 bases separated the two germline ends. Germline-derived CDR1 and CDR2 are SGHRS and YFSETQ. CDR3 region: CASSFTRTGDEQFF. As DNA, the CDR3 is TGCGCCAGCAGCTTCACTAGAACTGGTGATGAGCAGTTCTTC.

This clone was detected many times. Here the CDR3 DNA reads TGTGCCAGCAGCTTCGATCAGGTGCCAACCTACGAGCAGTACTTC. Translated, it gives CASSFDQVPTYEQYF. The chain carries TRBV5-6 and TRBJ2-7; no definite D call. V lost 2 bases, J lost 2 bases, and 14 bases lay in between. Germline assignment: CDR1 SGHDT and CDR2 YYEEEE. The CDR3 is made up of 15 amino acids.

A few counts support this clone. This chain links TRBV28 with TRBJ1-2; D call uncertain. Trimming shortened V by 6 bases and J by 3 bases, and 17 bases separated the two germline ends. There are 15 residues in the CDR3. Germline CDR1 MDHEN, CDR2 SYDVKM. CDR3 loop: CASRLLRTFHYGYTF. CDR3 in DNA: TGTGCCAGCAGATTACTCCGGACCTTCCACTATGGCTACACCTTC.

DNA for the CDR3: TGTGCCAGCAGCGTAGAAACTAGCGCCCGCACCGGGGAGCTGTTTTTT. This translates into CASSVETSARTGELFF. The chain couples TRBV9 to TRBJ2-2, with 7 bases fitting TRBD2. The trim removed 0 bases at V and 4 bases at J, leaving 6 bases unmatched. The CDR3 has 16 residues. Germline-derived CDR1 and CDR2 are SGDLS and YYNGEE. The full variable domain, with the rest looked up from reference TRBV9 and TRBJ2-2, is DSGVTQTPKHLITATGQRVTLRCSPRSGDLSVYWYQQSLDQGLQFLIQYYNGEERAKGNILERFSAQQFPDLHSELNLSSLELGDSALYFCASSVETSARTGELFFGEGSRLTVL.

The chain is built from TRBV5-6 and TRBJ1-1, with TRBD1 matching 10 bases. The CDR3 is 13 amino acids. V shed 2 bases and J 6 bases; nucleotides not matched to a gene: 1. From germline, CDR1 is SGHDT and CDR2 YYEEEE. The DNA of the CDR3 is TGTGCCAGCAGCTTCGGACAGGGGGCTGAAGCTTTCTTT. This codes for CASSFGQGAEAFF.

The gene calls are TRBV7-9 and TRBJ2-2, with 14 bases matching TRBD2. V lost 1 base and J lost 3; bases outside the gene matches: 4. This CDR3 is built from 18 residues. Germline-derived CDR1 and CDR2 are SEHNR and FQNEAQ (reference sequence). As DNA, the CDR3 is TGTGCCAGCAGCTTAGGGACTAGCGGGAGGAGAGACACCGGGGAGCTGTTTTTT. Protein product: CASSLGTSGRRDTGELFF.

The chain employs TRBV5-8 and TRBJ1-5; D is perhaps TRBD1 (6 bases). Germline V CDR1 and CDR2: SGHTS, YDEGEE. The CDR3 is 17 residues long. Deletions cut 4 bases from V and 0 bases from J, with 17 bases between. The CDR3 loop is CASSALTGDYSNQPQHF. CDR3 nucleotides: TGTGCCAGCAGCGCCTTGACAGGAGATTATAGCAATCAGCCCCAGCATTTT.

This sequence joins TRBV6-1 and TRBJ1-5; 8 bases are a match to TRBD1. The CDR3 extends over 15 amino acids. Germline CDR1 is MNHNS and CDR2 is SASEGT. J lost 7 bases, V lost 2 bases, and 7 bases had no gene match. The CDR3 DNA sequence: TGTGCCAGCAGTGAACGGGCAGGGGGCGACCAGCCCCAGCATTTT. Protein sequence: CASSERAGGDQPQHF.

V usage is TRBV6-5 and J usage is TRBJ2-2; D perhaps matches TRBD2 (6 bases). In germline, CDR1 is MNHEY, CDR2 SVGAGI. V gave up 0 bases and J gave up 2 bases, with 7 bases separating them. The CDR3 consists of 15 residues. This chain's CDR3 is CASSYSTRNTGELFF. CDR3 sequence (DNA): TGTGCCAGCAGTTACTCGACTAGAAACACCGGGGAGCTGTTTTTT.

The V call is TRBV7-2, the J call TRBJ2-5, with 9 bases lining up with TRBD1. Per germline, CDR1 SGHTA and CDR2 FQGNSA. V dropped 1 base and J dropped 10; count of bases not matched to a gene: 10. The CDR3 contains 15 residues. CDR3 coding DNA: TGTGCCAGCAGCTTAGTTTGGACAGGGGAAGTGGGCCAGTACTTC. Residues: CASSLVWTGEVGQYF. Full variable domain (missing parts from reference TRBV7-2 and TRBJ2-5): GAGVSQSPSNKVTEKGKDVELRCDPISGHTALYWYRQSLGQGLEFLIYFQGNSAPDKSGLPSDRFSAERTGGSVSTLTIQRTQQEDSAVYLCASSLVWTGEVGQYFGPGTRLLVL.

The V and J genes are TRBV28 and TRBJ1-4; D is unresolved. The CDR3 is 13 residues long. The V gene's germline CDR1 is MDHEN and CDR2 SYDVKM. CDR3 in DNA: TGTGGGGTTACGACGGCCAATAATGAAAAACTGTTTTTT. Translation gives CGVTTANNEKLFF. The full variable domain, with the rest looked up from reference TRBV28 and TRBJ1-4, is DVKVTQSSRYLVKRTGEKVFLECVQDMDHENMFWYRQDPGLGLRLIYFSYDVKMKEKGDIPEGYSVSREKKERFSLILESASTNQTSMYLCGVTTANNEKLFFGSGTQLSVL.

The rearrangement links TRBV2 to TRBJ2-2, with D uncertain. There are 15 residues in the CDR3. With 5 bases removed from V and 0 bases from J, the gap between germline ends came to 10 bases. Germline CDR1 is SNHLY and CDR2 is FYNNEI. Here the CDR3 reads CASSLERANTGELFF. CDR3 in DNA: TGTGCCAGCAGTCTCGAAAGAGCGAACACCGGGGAGCTGTTTTTT. Supplemented by reference TRBV2 and TRBJ2-2, the full variable domain reads EPEVTQTPSHQVTQMGQEVILRCVPISNHLYFYWYRQILGQKVEFLVSFYNNEISEKSEIFDDQFSVERPDGSNFTLKIRSTKLEDSAMYFCASSLERANTGELFFGEGSRLTVL.

The CDR3 coding sequence is TGTGCCAGCAGCCGAGGACAGGTGAATGAAAAACTGTTTTTT. Protein: CASSRGQVNEKLFF. V usage is TRBV7-2 and J usage is TRBJ1-4, with TRBD1 matching 7 bases. There are 14 residues in the CDR3. Germline CDR1 reads SGHTA; CDR2 reads FQGNSA. V lost 5 bases, J lost 5 bases, and 5 bases stayed unmatched.

The CDR3 bases are TGTGCCAGCAGTTACGGTAGGGGGCGAGATACGCAGTATTTT. It specifies CASSYGRGRDTQYF. This rearrangement joins TRBV6-5 to TRBJ2-3, with 7 bases that match TRBD1. There are 14 residues in the CDR3. Per the germline V gene, CDR1 is MNHEY and CDR2 is SVGAGI. Germline trimming cut 2 bases from V and 5 bases from J; bases unmatched to any gene: 4.

This chain links TRBV30 with TRBJ2-7; D possibly corresponds to TRBD1 (6 bases). V was clipped by 0 bases and J by 3 bases, with 15 bases between them. The CDR3 contains 15 residues. Germline CDR1 reads GTSNPN; CDR2 reads SVGIG (reference sequence). CDR3 bases: TGTGCCTGGAGTGTAGGGCAGGGGCCCAACTACGAGCAGTACTTC. It translates to CAWSVGQGPNYEQYF.

V gene TRBV4-2 combines with J gene TRBJ1-2; the D is unclear. This CDR3 is 15 amino acids long. Germline V lookup: CDR1 LGHNA, CDR2 YNFKEQ. V lost 0 bases and J lost 4, with 12 bases in between. CDR3 sequence: CASSQDRNSLYGYTF. The CDR3 nucleotides are TGTGCCAGCAGCCAAGATCGTAATAGCCTCTATGGCTACACCTTC.

This sequence joins TRBV7-8 and TRBJ2-7; 7 bases agree with TRBD2. V lost 0 bases, J lost 4 bases, and 6 bases stayed unmatched. Germline V gene lookup returns CDR1 SGHVS and CDR2 FQNEAQ. This CDR3 spans 15 amino acids. The CDR3 DNA follows: TGTGCCAGCAGCTTAGCCGGGTGGGGGGGGTACGAGCAGTACTTC. This translates into CASSLAGWGGYEQYF.

This clone was found a few times. The chain carries TRBV16 and TRBJ1-2; D gene ambiguous. Trimming stripped 1 base from V and 4 bases from J, with 16 bases between. This CDR3 spans 16 amino acids. Germline loops: CDR1 KGHSY, CDR2 FQNENV. This CDR3 reads CASSQYPALLGYGYTF. As DNA, the CDR3 is TGTGCCAGCAGCCAATATCCGGCCTTGCTAGGCTATGGCTACACCTTC.

This clone is medium-sized in the sample. The CDR3 nucleotides read TGCAGCGGGGCGGCCGATATGAACACTGAAGCTTTCTTT. This sequence encodes CSGAADMNTEAFF. This chain uses TRBV29-1 with TRBJ1-1, with D unresolved. The CDR3 covers 13 residues. Trimming stripped 7 bases from V and 0 bases from J, with 12 bases between. Germline CDR1 and CDR2: SQVTM and ANQGSEA.

The V call is TRBV14, the J call TRBJ2-3, with D hard to call. The CDR3 consists of 11 residues. In germline, CDR1 is SGHDN, CDR2 FVKESK. Trimming pared 5 bases from V and 5 bases from J, leaving 5 bases between. CDR3 nucleotides: TGTGCCAGCAGCAGTGTAGATACGCAGTATTTT. It specifies CASSSVDTQYF. Together with reference TRBV14 and TRBJ2-3, the CDR3 gives the full variable domain: EAGVTQFPSHSVIEKGQTVTLRCDPISGHDNLYWYRRVMGKEIKFLLHFVKESKQDESGMPNNRFLAERTGGTYSTLKVQPAELEDSGVYFCASSSVDTQYFGPGTRLTVL.

The chain joins TRBV9 to TRBJ2-2, with D tentatively TRBD2 (7 bases). In germline, CDR1 is SGDLS, CDR2 YYNGEE. The CDR3 covers 15 residues. V lost 2 bases and J 4 bases, leaving 12 bases between the germline ends. The DNA for the CDR3 is TGTGCCAGCAGCGTGGGGGGGCTGGTCACCGGGGAGCTGTTTTTT. Its protein product is CASSVGGLVTGELFF.

The rearrangement uses TRBV7-9 and TRBJ2-1; TRBD2 aligns across 7 bases. This CDR3 region has 16 residues. The germline CDR1 and CDR2 sequences are SEHNR and FQNEAQ (reference sequence). V dropped 11 bases and J dropped 6; count of bases not matched to a gene: 19. In nucleotides, the CDR3 is TGTGCCGCCACCATTGGGGGGAGGGCCCTCGGCAATGAGCAGTTCTTC. It yields the protein CAATIGGRALGNEQFF. Using reference TRBV7-9 and TRBJ2-1 for the parts outside the CDR3, the full variable domain is DTGVSQNPRHKITKRGQNVTFRCDPISEHNRLYWYRQTLGQGPEFLTYFQNEAQLEKSRLLSDRFSAERPKGSFSTLEIQRTEQGDSAMYLCAATIGGRALGNEQFFGPGTRLTVL.

This clone showed up many times. The J gene is TRBJ2-2, the V gene TRBV2; no definite D call. The germline CDR1 and CDR2 sequences are SNHLY and FYNNEI. V shed 10 bases and J shed 5 bases, with 14 bases lying between them. This CDR3 contains 13 residues. The CDR3 loop is CAIHPLGTGELFF. The CDR3 DNA reads as TGTGCCATCCATCCTCTTGGGACCGGGGAGCTGTTTTTT.

The rearrangement uses TRBV7-8 and TRBJ2-1; D gene ambiguous. The V gene's germline CDR1 is SGHVS and CDR2 FQNEAQ. The ends were cut back, 6 bases at V and 10 bases at J, with 13 bases in the middle. The CDR3 consists of 12 residues. The CDR3, as DNA: TGTGCCAGCAGTCTTATAAAGGACGAGCAGTTCTTC. It translates to CASSLIKDEQFF.

The rearrangement links TRBV4-1 to TRBJ1-5; TRBD1 matches 10 bases. Germline CDR1 is MGHRA and CDR2 is YSYEKL. V lost 5 bases, J lost 6 bases, and 13 bases stayed unmatched. The CDR3 runs to 17 residues. The CDR3 region has the DNA TGCGCCAGCAGCGCCGGGACAGGGGTTAAAATCGGTCAGCCCCAGCATTTT. It encodes CASSAGTGVKIGQPQHF.

The chain links TRBV5-6 to TRBJ2-6; D gene unclear. Between the trimmed V and J ends, which lost 0 bases and 1 base, there was a span of 5 bases. CDR1 SGHDT and CDR2 YYEEEE come from the germline V gene. This CDR3 has 15 amino acids. The CDR3 here is CASSLGQSGANVLTF. In DNA form, the CDR3 reads TGTGCCAGCAGCTTGGGGCAGTCTGGGGCCAACGTCCTGACTTTC.